The clone carrying this T cell receptor beta chain was detected only once. This specimen belongs to a study of CD8 T cells in Susac syndrome. TCR beta sequencing was performed on blood CD8+ and CD4+ T cells. Random hexamers were used to reverse transcribe the RNA input (about 0.45 to 1 ug). One entry per CDR3 protein results from TCRdb running MiXCR on the immunoSEQ multiplex PCR reads. The table records about 200,000 distinct CDR3 sequences, 95% of them present only once. CDR1 and CDR2 from the germline V gene are MGHRA and YSYEKL. V was cut by 0 bases and J by 0 bases, with 18 bases left in between. The CDR3 is 20 residues long.

V gene TRBV4-1 combines with J gene TRBJ2-6; D may be TRBD1 (6 bases). The clonotype was recovered from a human donor in good health. Sequenced material: CD4+ T cells from PBMCs. CDR3 region: CASSQDVGTRLTSGANVLTF. The CDR3 DNA is TGCGCCAGCAGCCAAGATGTTGGGACACGATTGACCTCTGGGGCCAACGTCCTGACTTTC.